The T cell receptor beta chain under discussion was sequenced for a study of PD-1 blockade in classical Hodgkin lymphoma. Study background: Intravenous infusions of nivolumab 3 mg/kg reached patients every 2 weeks.

Time point described: cycle 4 day 1 (C4D1), after around six weeks of nivolumab. Relapse was seen in all patients after autologous stem cell transplantation, and brentuximab vedotin exposure was variable. TCRdb's copy holds only in-frame clones and misses some; the assay was immunoSEQ multiplex PCR. The top ten clones hold 10% to 15% of a sample with about 50,000 clones, under 80% of them seen once. V was trimmed by 3 bases and J by 8 bases, leaving 14 bases between them. The germline gives CDR1 SGHDT, CDR2 YYEEEE. The CDR3 runs to 13 residues. The receptor was derived from a human donor with classical Hodgkin lymphoma. The source was peripheral blood mononuclear cells (PBMCs), collected before the fourth cycle of nivolumab. The chain uses TRBV5-6 and TRBJ1-2; possible D gene TRBD1, 5 bases. DNA for the CDR3: TGTGCCAGCAGCTCCAGGGTTGTATACGGCTACACCTTC. It translates to CASSSRVVYGYTF. The variable domain in full, with the rest retrieved from reference TRBV5-6 and TRBJ1-2, is DAGVTQSPTHLIKTRGQQVTLRCSPKSGHDTVSWYQQALGQGPQFIFQYYEEEERQRGNFPDRFSGHQFPNYSSELNVNALLLGDSALYLCASSSRVVYGYTFGSGTRLTVV.